This is a list of T cell receptor beta chains from one sample in a study of shared clonotypes between healthy human individuals. Libraries were prepared by immunoSEQ multiplex PCR; TCRdb keeps only in-frame clonotypes and omits some of them. Of under 850,000 clones in the sample, over 90% were seen once. The sample comprised naive CD8+ T cells sorted from blood. The receptors stem from a man aged 30 to 39 in good health. The CDR3 runs from the conserved cysteine through the conserved F or W. D genes are given only for firm matches. Size is stated for part of the rows, as once, few or many counts, or as a class when the clone is expanded.

TRBJ2-5 . TRBV14 . CASSQDWDNRETQYF TGTGCCAGCAGCCAAGATTGGGACAACCGGGAGACCCAGTACTTC
TRBJ1-2 . TRBV19 . CASRFRSDAQTYGYTF TGTGCCAGTCGATTCCGGAGTGACGCCCAAACCTATGGCTACACCTTC
TRBJ2-2 TRBD2 TRBV7-6 once CASSLVAGDTGELFF TGTGCCAGCAGCTTAGTAGCGGGAGACACCGGGGAGCTGTTTTTT
TRBJ2-3 TRBD2 TRBV7-9 . CASSSPFASGSPDTQYF TGTGCCAGCAGCTCCCCCTTCGCTAGCGGGAGCCCAGATACGCAGTATTTT
TRBJ1-1 TRBD1 TRBV9 . CASSAGTGGSTEAFF TGTGCCAGCAGCGCAGGGACAGGGGGAAGCACTGAAGCTTTCTTT
TRBJ2-1 TRBD2 TRBV7-6 once CASSLGTSGSRYEQFF TGTGCCAGCAGCTTAGGGACTAGCGGGAGTAGATATGAGCAGTTCTTC
TRBJ2-7 . TRBV19 . CASSTSTWVLGPHEQYF TGTGCCAGTAGTACCTCTACTTGGGTTCTAGGTCCCCACGAGCAGTACTTC
TRBJ2-7 TRBD1 TRBV7-9 . CASSGSGTEPYEQYF TGTGCCAGCAGCGGGTCCGGGACAGAACCCTACGAGCAGTACTTC
TRBJ2-1 . TRBV4-1 . CASSQRDTYNEQFF TGCGCCAGCAGCCAGAGGGACACCTACAATGAGCAGTTCTTC
TRBJ2-1 . TRBV28 . CASRWESAYNEQFF TGTGCCAGCCGGTGGGAGTCGGCCTACAATGAGCAGTTCTTC
TRBJ2-1 . TRBV7-6 . CASSVTMGNEQFF TGTGCCAGCAGCGTAACGATGGGGAATGAGCAGTTCTTC
TRBJ1-1 . TRBV5-4 . CASSGEWFEAFF TGTGCCAGCAGCGGGGAATGGTTTGAAGCTTTCTTT
TRBJ2-1 . TRBV28 . CASSLVIGTAYNEQFF TGTGCCAGCAGTCTAGTTATCGGGACTGCCTACAATGAGCAGTTCTTC
TRBJ2-7 TRBD1 TRBV9 . CASSVDSGGDYEQYF TGTGCCAGCAGCGTAGATTCAGGGGGAGACTACGAGCAGTACTTC
TRBJ2-7 . TRBV12-5 . CASGTGDEQYF TGTGCTAGTGGTACGGGAGACGAGCAGTACTTC
TRBJ1-4 . TRBV28 . CASSLYEKLFF TGTGCCAGCAGCCTTTATGAAAAACTGTTTTTT
TRBJ2-7 . TRBV21-1 . CASSSYEQYF TGTGCCAGCAGCTCCTACGAGCAGTACTTC
TRBJ2-7 . TRBV25-1 . CASSESNWGINEQYF TGTGCCAGCAGTGAATCGAATTGGGGAATCAACGAGCAGTACTTC
TRBJ2-2 TRBD1 TRBV6-1 . CASITTGVTGELFF TGTGCCAGCATTACAACAGGGGTCACCGGGGAGCTGTTTTTT
TRBJ2-1 . TRBV7-9 once CASRPGRNYNEQFF TGTGCCAGCCGCCCCGGGCGCAACTACAATGAGCAGTTCTTC
TRBJ2-1 TRBD2 TRBV7-3 . CASSKGLAGPFDNEQFF TGTGCCAGCAGCAAGGGACTAGCGGGACCGTTTGACAATGAGCAGTTCTTC
TRBJ2-5 TRBD2 TRBV10-3 . CAISGGLAAAKETQYF TGTGCCATCAGTGGAGGACTAGCGGCTGCCAAAGAGACCCAGTACTTC
TRBJ2-2 TRBD2 TRBV5-1 . CASFLLADTGELFF TGCGCCAGCTTTCTACTAGCGGACACCGGGGAGCTGTTTTTT
TRBJ2-2 . TRBV23-1 . CASRRQAPNTGELFF TGCGCCAGCAGGAGACAGGCGCCGAACACCGGGGAGCTGTTTTTT
TRBJ1-2 . TRBV28 . CASSSPKIMRGPHDYGYTF TGTGCCAGCAGTTCTCCAAAAATAATGAGGGGACCGCACGACTATGGCTACACCTTC
TRBJ2-7 TRBD1 TRBV6-1 few CASSTGQGALEQYF TGTGCCAGCAGTACCGGACAGGGGGCGCTTGAGCAGTACTTC
TRBJ2-3 . TRBV9 once CASSGTTSRGPRGTDTQYF TGTGCCAGCAGCGGAACGACTAGTAGAGGACCTAGAGGCACAGATACGCAGTATTTT
TRBJ2-7 . TRBV27 . CASRDGSSYEQYF TGTGCCAGCCGGGACGGCAGCTCCTACGAGCAGTACTTC
TRBJ2-1 TRBD2 TRBV6-5 . CASKGLVNEQFF TGTGCCAGCAAGGGACTAGTCAATGAGCAGTTCTTC
TRBJ2-2 . TRBV7-9 . CASSLSSRATGELFF TGTGCCAGCAGCTTATCGTCCAGGGCCACCGGGGAGCTGTTTTTT
TRBJ1-2 TRBD1 TRBV2 . CASSNNKDRALINYGYTF TGTGCCAGCAGTAATAATAAGGACAGGGCGCTAATTAACTATGGCTACACCTTC
TRBJ2-1 TRBD2 TRBV11-2 . CASSLDPGLVHQFF TGTGCCAGCAGCTTAGATCCCGGACTAGTTCATCAGTTCTTC
TRBJ1-2 . TRBV6-6 . CASSYSTATNYGYTF TGTGCCAGCAGTTACTCGACGGCAACTAACTATGGCTACACCTTC
TRBJ2-7 TRBD1 TRBV4-1 . CASSQDYGAQDRAYEQYF TGCGCCAGCAGCCAAGATTATGGGGCGCAGGACAGGGCCTACGAGCAGTACTTC
TRBJ2-1 TRBD1 TRBV13 . CASSSTGTESPYNEQFF TGTGCCAGCAGCTCAACCGGGACAGAAAGCCCGTACAATGAGCAGTTCTTC
TRBJ2-1 . TRBV6-5 once CASQLGDNEQFF TGTGCCAGTCAACTCGGGGACAATGAGCAGTTCTTC
TRBJ2-1 . TRBV27 . CASSAQGYRNNEQFF TGTGCCAGCAGTGCCCAGGGATACCGGAACAATGAGCAGTTCTTC
TRBJ2-2 . TRBV6-5 . CASSYSRTFGELFF TGTGCCAGCAGTTACTCTCGGACGTTCGGGGAGCTGTTTTTT